The clone carrying this T cell receptor (beta chain) was seen a single time. This sample also contains other DNA sequences that code for the same CDR3. This sample was included in a study of blood T cell repertoires in COVID-19. About the research overall: Samples came from the United States, Italy and Spain, spanning acute and convalescent COVID-19. PBMCs, B-cell-depleted T cells, or T cells were the source of the cDNA or gDNA that made up the material.

Trimming removed 6 bases from V and 0 bases from J; junction bases left unmatched: 5. Germline V lookup: CDR1 MNHNY, CDR2 SVGAGI (reference sequence). The CDR3 runs to 15 residues. Per the authors' pipeline: Nucleated cell counts were estimated from reference gene primer amplification. The assay was immunoSEQ multiplex PCR, and TCRdb's table has in-frame clones only and misses some. V and J calls and clone size are copied from that table; D and trimming were computed from the DNA. This table has more than 150,000 clones, 75% to 85% appearing once. This chain uses TRBV6-6 with TRBJ2-7; the match to TRBD2 covers 10 bases. This TCR derives from a man aged 55 to 70 with acute or convalescent COVID-19. The sequenced sample was peripheral blood. CDR3 residues: CASRVSGRSSYEQYF. Here the CDR3 DNA reads TGTGCCAGCAGAGTTAGCGGGAGGAGCTCCTACGAGCAGTACTTC.